This paragraph covers one TCR beta chain sequence. The sample originates from a study of blood T cell repertoires in COVID-19. For the study at large: Whether acute or convalescent, the COVID-19 samples came from the United States, Italy and Spain. T cells, B-cell-depleted T cells, or PBMCs supplied cDNA or gDNA.

Authors' analysis steps: Counts of nucleated cells, estimated from reference gene primer amplification, were obtained. This table comes from immunoSEQ multiplex PCR, and its TCRdb copy is limited to in-frame clones, with some not included. Clone size and the V and J calls come from that table; the DNA yielded D and trimming. The table shows tens of thousands of clones, with more than 60% occurring only once. This clonotype was sampled from a woman aged 70-85 years with acute or convalescent COVID-19. The sequenced sample consisted of peripheral blood.

This chain's CDR3 is CASRDRSINTIYF. The CDR3 coding sequence is TGTGCCAGCAGGGACAGGAGTATCAACACCATATATTTT. The rearrangement links TRBV6-5 to TRBJ1-3, with TRBD1 matching over 7 bases. V shed 6 bases and J 7 bases; nucleotides not matched to a gene: 6. This CDR3 is built from 13 residues. Germline V gene sequence: CDR1 MNHEY, CDR2 SVGAGI.